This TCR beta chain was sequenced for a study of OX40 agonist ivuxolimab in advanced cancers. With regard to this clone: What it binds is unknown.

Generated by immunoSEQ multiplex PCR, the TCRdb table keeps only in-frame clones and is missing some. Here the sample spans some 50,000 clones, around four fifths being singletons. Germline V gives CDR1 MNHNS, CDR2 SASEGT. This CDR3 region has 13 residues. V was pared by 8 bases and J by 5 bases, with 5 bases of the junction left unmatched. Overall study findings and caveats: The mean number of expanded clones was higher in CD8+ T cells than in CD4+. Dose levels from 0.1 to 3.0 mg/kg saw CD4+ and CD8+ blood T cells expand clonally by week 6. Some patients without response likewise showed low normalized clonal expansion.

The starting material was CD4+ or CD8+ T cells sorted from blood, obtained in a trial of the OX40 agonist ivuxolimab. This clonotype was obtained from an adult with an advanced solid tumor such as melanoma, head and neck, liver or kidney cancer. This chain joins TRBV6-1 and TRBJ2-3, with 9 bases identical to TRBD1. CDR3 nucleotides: TGTGCCAGCTCCGGGACAGGGTTAGATACGCAGTATTTT. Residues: CASSGTGLDTQYF.